This TCR beta chain is drawn from a study of T cell responses to AZD1222 COVID-19 vaccine. Study conclusions and caveats: Just a handful of people given AZD1222 tested seropositive at baseline. Among the donors, most were white British and more were female, and clonal diversity was possibly underestimated. A reported finding is that nearly half of spike-specific TCRs target unmutated variant regions.

About this clone itself: As yet, its antigen is unknown.

Some clones are missing from TCRdb's copy, which holds only in-frame ones; the method was immunoSEQ multiplex PCR. The table shows 83,000 or so clones, with roughly 90% occurring only once. CDR1 and CDR2 from the germline V gene are SQVTM and ANQGSEA. The CDR3 consists of 11 residues. V was pared by 7 bases and J by 3 bases, with 9 bases between. The source is an adult in good health. V usage is TRBV29-1 and J usage is TRBJ1-2; D is possibly TRBD1 (6 bases). The sample consisted of peripheral blood, taken on day 0 of MenACWY control vaccination. CDR3 in DNA: TGCAGCGGGCAGGGGTACTATGGCTACACCTTC. Protein: CSGQGYYGYTF.